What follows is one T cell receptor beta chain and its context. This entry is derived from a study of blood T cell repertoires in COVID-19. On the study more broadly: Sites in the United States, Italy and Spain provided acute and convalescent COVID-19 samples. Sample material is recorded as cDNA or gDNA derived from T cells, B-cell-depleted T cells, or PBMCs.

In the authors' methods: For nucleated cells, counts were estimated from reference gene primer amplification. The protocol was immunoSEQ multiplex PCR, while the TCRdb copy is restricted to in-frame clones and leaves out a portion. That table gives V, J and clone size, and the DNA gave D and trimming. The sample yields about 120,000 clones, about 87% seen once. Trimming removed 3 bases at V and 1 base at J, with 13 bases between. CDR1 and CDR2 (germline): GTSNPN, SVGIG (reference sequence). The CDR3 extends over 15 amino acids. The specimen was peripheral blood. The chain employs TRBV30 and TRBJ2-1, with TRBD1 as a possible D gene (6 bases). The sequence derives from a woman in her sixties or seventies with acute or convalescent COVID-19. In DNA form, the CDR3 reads TGTGCCTGGAGGGACACAGGGATTTCCTACAATGAGCAGTTCTTC. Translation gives CAWRDTGISYNEQFF.